This TCR beta chain was identified during a study of regulatory T cells in long-lasting Graves disease. Looking at the study overall: The criterion for persistent Graves' disease was over 5 years of antithyroid drugs with positive TSH receptor antibodies.

The germline V gene has CDR1 KGHSH and CDR2 LQKENI. Deletions cut 3 bases from V and 7 bases from J, with 12 bases between. This CDR3 is built from 14 residues. This clonotype was detected ten times or more. Its cognate antigen is unknown. Notes on the study in general: There was favoring of TRBV28, TRBJ1-2 and TRBJ2-5 in persistent disease. Whereas new patients shared some 970 public clonotypes, persistent patients shared more, at about 3,000.

Combining iRepertoire HTBI primers with Arm-PCR of CDR3 regions, the authors built TCR beta libraries. TCRdb re-derived calls from the multiplex PCR reads in MiXCR, one entry per CDR3 protein. The sample consists of more than 300,000 distinct CDR3 sequences, about 20% of them appearing once. The time point: persistent/refractory GD, antithyroid drugs over 5 years with positive TRAb. The TCR library was made from RNA that had been extracted from PBMCs in TRIzol. This receptor was obtained from a female donor with Graves disease. The chain is built from TRBV18 and TRBJ2-2; D gene ambiguous. The sequencing used peripheral blood mononuclear cells (PBMCs), collected when the disease was refractory, from a patient treated with antithyroid drugs. CDR3 sequence reads: CASSPPGLGGELFF. CDR3 nucleotide sequence: TGTGCCAGCTCACCCCCAGGCCTCGGCGGGGAGCTGTTTTTT.